Following are 26 T cell receptor beta chains from one sample sequenced in a study of blood T cell repertoires in COVID-19. Clones were read by immunoSEQ multiplex PCR, and TCRdb kept only the in-frame ones, dropping some. The sample contains over 200,000 clones, 88% of which appear only once. The sample taken for sequencing was PBMCs or T cells enriched from blood (not recorded which). These receptors all come from a woman aged 25 to 39 who had been exposed to COVID-19.

The rearrangement links TRBV7-9 to TRBJ2-3, with D maybe TRBD1 (6 bases). Trimming cost V 5 bases and J 6 bases, with 15 bases left between them. The CDR3 is 14 amino acids. Germline V CDR1 and CDR2: SEHNR, FQNEAQ (reference sequence). The CDR3, as DNA: TGTGCCAGCAGCCTGGGACACCAAGGGGATACGCAGTATTTT. Its translation: CASSLGHQGDTQYF.

The chain couples TRBV4-2 to TRBJ2-1; a weak D match, TRBD2 (5 bases). Trimming left V 1 base short and J 3 bases short, with 13 bases between. In germline, CDR1 is LGHNA, CDR2 YNFKEQ. The CDR3 has 16 amino acids. CDR3: CASSQGRDPLYNEQFF. In DNA, the CDR3 is TGTGCCAGCAGCCAAGGCCGGGATCCCCTCTACAATGAGCAGTTCTTC.

The chain uses TRBV19 and TRBJ2-3; the match to TRBD2 covers 10 bases. Looked up from germline, CDR1 is LNHDA and CDR2 is SQIVND (reference sequence). J was trimmed by 2 bases and V by 3 bases; bases with no gene match: 5. The CDR3 runs to 16 residues. The chain's CDR3 is CASSITSGAHTDTQYF. The CDR3 bases are TGTGCCAGTAGTATTACTAGCGGGGCCCACACAGATACGCAGTATTTT.

This clone was detected a few times. The genes are TRBV19 and TRBJ1-5; tentatively, D is TRBD1 (5 bases). This CDR3 is built from 14 residues. V lost 7 bases and J lost 1, with 11 bases in between. CDR1 LNHDA and CDR2 SQIVND come from the germline V gene (reference sequence). The CDR3 spells CASKAGPSNQPQHF. The CDR3 nucleotides are TGTGCCAGTAAGGCGGGGCCGAGCAATCAGCCCCAGCATTTT.

The V and J genes are TRBV7-9 and TRBJ1-3; D is unresolved. Trimming removed 4 bases at V and 4 bases at J, with 14 bases between. CDR1 SEHNR and CDR2 FQNEAQ come from the germline V gene (reference sequence). This CDR3 spans 15 amino acids. The CDR3 nucleotides read TGTGCCAGCAGCTCCCGAAAGGAGCGAGGAAACACCATATATTTT. Translated, it gives CASSSRKERGNTIYF. The whole variable domain, filled in from reference TRBV7-9 and TRBJ1-3, reads DTGVSQNPRHKITKRGQNVTFRCDPISEHNRLYWYRQTLGQGPEFLTYFQNEAQLEKSRLLSDRFSAERPKGSFSTLEIQRTEQGDSAMYLCASSSRKERGNTIYFGEGSWLTVV.

The rearrangement uses TRBV28 and TRBJ1-5, with D unclear. CDR1 is MDHEN, CDR2 SYDVKM, per germline. The ends were cut back, 5 bases at V and 5 bases at J, with 13 bases in the middle. The CDR3 loop spans 14 amino acids. Written as DNA, the CDR3 is TGTGCCAGCAGTCCCCCCTCAGGCTATCAGCCCCAGCATTTT. It yields the protein CASSPPSGYQPQHF.

V is TRBV9 and J is TRBJ2-1; 12 bases match TRBD2. The CDR3 contains 15 residues. The V and J ends lost 4 bases and 7 bases, in that order; junction bases with no gene match: 6. CDR1 is SGDLS and CDR2 is YYNGEE in the germline V gene. The CDR3 sequence is CASSILAGGPNEQFF. As DNA, the CDR3 is TGTGCCAGCAGCATTCTAGCGGGAGGGCCGAATGAGCAGTTCTTC.

The sample holds one count of this clone. The chain employs TRBV4-2 and TRBJ2-7; tentatively, D is TRBD2 (6 bases). Germline-derived CDR1 and CDR2 are LGHNA and YNFKEQ. V lost 3 bases, J lost 0 bases, and 12 bases lay in between. The CDR3 runs 15 residues. CDR3 region: CASSHGSGPSYEQYF. For the CDR3, the DNA is TGTGCCAGCAGCCACGGGAGCGGTCCCTCCTACGAGCAGTACTTC.

The J gene is TRBJ2-7, the V gene TRBV4-1; TRBD2 matches 8 bases. The J segment lost 2 bases and the V segment lost 1 base, leaving 7 bases of the junction unmatched. The V gene's germline CDR1 is MGHRA and CDR2 YSYEKL. The CDR3 totals 16 residues. The CDR3 nucleotides read TGCGCCAGCAGCCAAGCTTCAGCGGGAGCAACCTACGAGCAGTACTTC. This codes for CASSQASAGATYEQYF.

The chain has TRBV28 and TRBJ2-7; 9 bases line up with TRBD1. This CDR3 has 13 amino acids. V shed 3 bases and J 5 bases; nucleotides not matched to a gene: 2. CDR1 and CDR2 (germline): MDHEN, SYDVKM. This CDR3 is CASSLGQGDEQYF. The CDR3 DNA sequence: TGTGCCAGCAGTTTGGGACAGGGCGACGAGCAGTACTTC.

The chain couples TRBV24-1 to TRBJ1-4; 10 positions agree with TRBD1. This CDR3 contains 15 residues. V shed 2 bases, J shed 7 bases, and the junction held 3 bases outside the gene matches. Germline V gene data show CDR1 as KGHDR and CDR2 as SFDVKD. In DNA form, the CDR3 reads TGTGCCACCAGTGATTCGGGACAGGGGTCTGAAAAACTGTTTTTT. Its protein product is CATSDSGQGSEKLFF.

V and J are TRBV2 and TRBJ2-7; 8 bases fit TRBD2. Germline-derived CDR1 and CDR2 are SNHLY and FYNNEI. The CDR3 sequence is 14 residues long. Germline trimming cut 6 bases from V and 1 base from J; bases unmatched to any gene: 5. CDR3 region: CASRILAVSYEQYF. CDR3 nucleotides: TGTGCCAGCAGGATACTAGCGGTTTCCTACGAGCAGTACTTC. Drawing the rest from reference TRBV2 and TRBJ2-7, the complete variable domain is EPEVTQTPSHQVTQMGQEVILRCVPISNHLYFYWYRQILGQKVEFLVSFYNNEISEKSEIFDDQFSVERPDGSNFTLKIRSTKLEDSAMYFCASRILAVSYEQYFGPGTRLTVT.

The chain couples TRBV7-9 to TRBJ2-5, with 7 nucleotides matching TRBD2. CDR3 length: 15 residues. Germline lookup yields CDR1 SEHNR and CDR2 FQNEAQ (reference sequence). J lost 2 bases, V lost 3 bases, and 6 bases had no gene match. The chain's CDR3 is CASSLGAGTQETQYF. The CDR3 bases are TGTGCCAGCAGCTTGGGAGCGGGGACTCAAGAGACCCAGTACTTC.

The gene calls are TRBV28 and TRBJ2-3; D is undetermined. CDR3 size: 14 residues. V was trimmed by 3 bases and J by 0 bases, leaving 7 bases between them. CDR1 and CDR2 (germline): MDHEN, SYDVKM. Here the CDR3 reads CASSFMASTDTQYF. The CDR3 DNA reads as TGTGCCAGCAGTTTTATGGCCAGCACAGATACGCAGTATTTT. The entire variable domain, with the rest obtained from reference TRBV28 and TRBJ2-3, is as follows: DVKVTQSSRYLVKRTGEKVFLECVQDMDHENMFWYRQDPGLGLRLIYFSYDVKMKEKGDIPEGYSVSREKKERFSLILESASTNQTSMYLCASSFMASTDTQYFGPGTRLTVL.

The gene calls are TRBV18 and TRBJ2-1, with D unclear. CDR3 length equals 13 residues. Trimming took off 3 bases at V and 3 bases at J, with 6 bases between the two ends. Germline V gives CDR1 KGHSH, CDR2 LQKENI. CDR3 DNA sequence: TGTGCCAGCTCACCTTCTAGCTACAATGAGCAGTTCTTC. It translates to CASSPSSYNEQFF.

J is TRBJ2-1 and V is TRBV11-2; TRBD2 matches 8 bases. The CDR3 runs 17 residues. Germline CDR1 reads SGHAT; CDR2 reads FQNNGV. V lost 4 bases, J lost 3 bases, and 11 bases stayed unmatched. The CDR3 region has the DNA TGTGCCAGCAGCTCGTACGGGAGCGGGAGAGGCTACAATGAGCAGTTCTTC. It yields the protein CASSSYGSGRGYNEQFF.

The chain has TRBV2 and TRBJ2-7; 8 nucleotides line up with TRBD1. V lost 5 bases to trimming and J lost 2 bases; unmatched junction nucleotides: 2. The CDR3 totals 13 residues. In germline, CDR1 is SNHLY, CDR2 FYNNEI. CDR3 region: CASSRTGPYEQYF. Written as DNA, the CDR3 is TGTGCCAGCAGTCGGACAGGGCCCTACGAGCAGTACTTC.

The rearrangement uses TRBV5-1 and TRBJ2-1; TRBD2 aligns across 12 bases. The V segment lost 0 bases and the J segment 7 bases; nucleotides outside the gene matches: 8. Germline V gene sequence: CDR1 SGHRS, CDR2 YFSETQ. CDR3 size: 17 residues. The CDR3 DNA reads TGCGCCAGCAGCTTGGTTTACCCTAGCGGGAGGGGGAATGAGCAGTTCTTC. Translating gives CASSLVYPSGRGNEQFF.

The V call is TRBV19, the J call TRBJ1-5; 12 bases match TRBD1. The CDR3 loop spans 15 amino acids. V lost 7 bases, J lost 5 bases, and 6 bases stayed unmatched. Germline V gene data show CDR1 as LNHDA and CDR2 as SQIVND (reference sequence). CDR3: CASTTGTGGYQPQHF. CDR3 coding DNA: TGTGCCAGTACCACCGGGACAGGGGGCTATCAGCCCCAGCATTTT.

This clone was counted a single time. The rearrangement joins TRBV5-1 to TRBJ2-5; D gene unclear. This CDR3 is 11 amino acids long. Germline V gene sequence: CDR1 SGHRS, CDR2 YFSETQ. Trimming took off 4 bases at V and 2 bases at J, with 3 bases between the two ends. CDR3: CASSQQETQYF. The CDR3, as DNA: TGCGCCAGCAGCCAACAAGAGACCCAGTACTTC.

The chain is built from TRBV12-3 or TRBV12-4 and TRBJ2-1, with 8 nucleotides matching TRBD2. This CDR3 is built from 13 residues. Unmatched junction bases numbered 7, after V lost 8 bases and J lost 7 bases. The CDR3 DNA reads as TGTGCCAGCCAACTAGCGGACAGAAATGAGCAGTTCTTC. Its translation: CASQLADRNEQFF.

The chain links TRBV7-2 to TRBJ2-1, with a weak D call TRBD2 (6 bases). Looked up from germline, CDR1 is SGHTA and CDR2 is FQGNSA. V lost 5 bases, J lost 8 bases, and 16 bases lay in between. The CDR3 extends over 14 amino acids. CDR3 nucleotide sequence: TGTGCCAGCAGCACCGATAGCGGTACATATGAGCAGTTCTTC. It codes for CASSTDSGTYEQFF.

CDR3 in DNA: TGTGCCAGCAGTGAAGAAGGCAGGGTTAATTCACCCCTCCACTTT. Protein sequence: CASSEEGRVNSPLHF. The chain recombines TRBV2 with TRBJ1-6; a weak D match, TRBD1 (5 bases). The CDR3 runs to 15 residues. Germline CDR1 is SNHLY and CDR2 is FYNNEI. Trimming took 1 base from V and 6 from J, leaving 10 bases between them.

The chain has TRBV5-1 and TRBJ2-3; D is possibly TRBD2 (5 bases). In germline, CDR1 is SGHRS, CDR2 YFSETQ. The CDR3 has 14 residues. V lost 0 bases and J lost 4, with 9 bases in between. In DNA, the CDR3 is TGCGCCAGCAGCTTGGGAGGGAGCGCAGATACGCAGTATTTT. Translated, it gives CASSLGGSADTQYF.

The gene calls are TRBV11-2 and TRBJ1-2, with D unclear. The V gene lost 0 bases and the J gene lost 2 bases, with 16 bases spanning the gap. The CDR3 has 17 residues. CDR1 and CDR2 (germline): SGHAT, FQNNGV. CDR3 nucleotide sequence: TGTGCCAGCAGCTTAGATAACGGCGGGGAGTACAACTATGGCTACACCTTC. It yields the protein CASSLDNGGEYNYGYTF.

The rearrangement links TRBV20-1 to TRBJ1-2; TRBD1 is a possible D gene (5 bases). Germline CDR1 is DFQATT and CDR2 is SNEGSKA (reference sequence). Trimming shortened V by 3 bases and J by 7 bases, and 21 bases separated the two germline ends. The CDR3 length is 15 residues. Written as DNA, the CDR3 is TGCAGTGCTAGTGGGACTGGGGTCCAAAGAGGTGGCTACACCTTC. As protein: CSASGTGVQRGGYTF.